The rows below give T cell receptor beta chains drawn from one sample of a study of CD8 T cell repertoires and HIV-1 epitope variants. No antigens are known for them. Repertoires were generated with immunoSEQ multiplex PCR, while TCRdb's copy carries only in-frame clones and drops some. The table includes fewer than 5,500 clones, under 75% detected once. The sample taken for sequencing was cultured CD8+ T cells derived from PBMCs. The receptors here all came from a male donor with HIV. CDR3s include the opening cysteine and the closing phenylalanine or tryptophan. Fields, in order: clone size, V gene, D gene, J gene, CDR3 DNA, CDR3 protein. D genes are given only for firm matches. Clone size is not always given. Where it is, it says once, few, many or a class for expanded clones.

>NA|TRBV9|TRBD1|TRBJ1-2
TGTGCCAGCAGCGTAGATGACAGGGGCTATGGCTACACCTTC
CASSVDDRGYGYTF
>few|TRBV5-4|TRBD1|TRBJ2-7
TGTGCCAGCAGCCCGGACAGGTTTCGGGAGCAGTACTTC
CASSPDRFREQYF
>once|TRBV6-1|TRBD2|TRBJ2-7
TGTGCCAGCAGTGGGGAGGGTTCCTACGAGCAGTACTTC
CASSGEGSYEQYF
>NA|TRBV13|NA|TRBJ1-1
TGTGCCAGCAGCCAAACCGGAGGGTCTGGCATGAACACTGAAGCTTTCTTT
CASSQTGGSGMNTEAFF
>NA|TRBV7-2|TRBD2|TRBJ2-1
TGTGCCAGCAGCTTAGAGCCCCGGACTAGCTGGGGCAATGAGCAGTTCTTC
CASSLEPRTSWGNEQFF
>NA|TRBV27|TRBD1|TRBJ1-1
TGTGCCAGCAGTCAAAATAGACTGGACAGGGCAGTTGAAGCTTTCTTT
CASSQNRLDRAVEAFF
>NA|TRBV4-1|NA|TRBJ1-1
TGCGCCAGCAGCCAGGACTCAACAGGGAACACTGAAGCTTTCTTT
CASSQDSTGNTEAFF
>few|TRBV27|NA|TRBJ2-7
TGTGCCAGCAGTCCCGCCCGAACCTACGAGCAGTACTTC
CASSPARTYEQYF
>few|TRBV27|NA|TRBJ1-5
TGTGCCAGCAGTTGGGTTCCCTTGGGTAGCAATCAGCCCCAGCATTTT
CASSWVPLGSNQPQHF
>NA|TRBV7-8|TRBD1|TRBJ2-3
TGTGCCAGCAGCCTTTGGACAGGGGCCCGGACAGATACGCAGTATTTT
CASSLWTGARTDTQYF
>NA|TRBV11-2|NA|TRBJ2-5
TGTGCCAGCAGCCGGGACATTGGCGAGACCCAGTACTTC
CASSRDIGETQYF
>NA|TRBV29-1|NA|TRBJ2-1
TGCAGCGTTGGTATACCCCCCAATGAGCAGTTCTTC
CSVGIPPNEQFF
>NA|TRBV4-3|NA|TRBJ1-1
TGCGCCAGCAGCCAAGCCCGCCTGGCATGGGAGACTGAAGCTTTCTTT
CASSQARLAWETEAFF
>few|TRBV9|NA|TRBJ2-7
TGTGCCAGCAGCGTAGCTTCACAGGGCGAGCAGTACTTC
CASSVASQGEQYF
>few|TRBV7-2|NA|TRBJ1-4
TGTGCCAGCAGCGGAGCGGGGGCTCGAGAAAAACTGTTTTTT
CASSGAGAREKLFF
>NA|TRBV7-9|NA|TRBJ2-2
TGTGCCAGCAGCTTAACAGATTTCAACACCGGGGAGCTGTTTTTT
CASSLTDFNTGELFF
>NA|TRBV7-2|NA|TRBJ2-3
TGTGCCAGCAGACAGCGAGGCAACACAGATACGCAGTATTTT
CASRQRGNTDTQYF
>NA|TRBV7-3|NA|TRBJ2-3
TGTGCCAGCAGCTTAATAGCGGAGAGCACAGATACGCAGTATTTT
CASSLIAESTDTQYF
>once|TRBV5-1|NA|TRBJ2-1
TGCGCCAGCAGCTTCTTCCGGGGGCGGCCTGTAAATGAGCAGTTCTTC
CASSFFRGRPVNEQFF
>NA|TRBV4-1|NA|TRBJ1-1
TGCGCCAGCAGCCAAGGTGGGGCCACTGAAGCTTTCTTT
CASSQGGATEAFF
>few|TRBV4-1|NA|TRBJ1-1
TGCGCCAGCAGCCAGGGGGCTGACACTGAAGCTTTCTTT
CASSQGADTEAFF
>NA|TRBV10-1|TRBD2|TRBJ2-7
TGCGCCAGCAGCCGCGGACTAGCGGGAGAAGGCGAGCAGTACTTC
CASSRGLAGEGEQYF
>NA|TRBV27|NA|TRBJ2-4
TGTGCCAGCAGTTTTGTCTCACAGGCCAAAAACATTCAGTACTTC
CASSFVSQAKNIQYF
>NA|TRBV28|NA|TRBJ1-1
TGTGCCAGCGAACTAAACACTGAAGCTTTCTTT
CASELNTEAFF
>NA|TRBV7-2|NA|TRBJ2-5
TGTGCCAGCAGGCCACCGGACCGTGGAGGGGAGACCCAGTACTTC
CASRPPDRGGETQYF
>NA|TRBV28|TRBD2|TRBJ2-1
TGTGCCAGCAGTTTAACTAGCGGGAGGTATGATGAGCAGTTCTTC
CASSLTSGRYDEQFF
>few|TRBV2|NA|TRBJ2-1
TGTGCCAGCAGTCATAGCGTCAGCTCCTACAATGAGCAGTTCTTC
CASSHSVSSYNEQFF
>NA|TRBV5-5|NA|TRBJ2-2
TGTGCCAGCAGCTTGGCCGGTACCGGGGAGCTGTTTTTT
CASSLAGTGELFF
>NA|TRBV13|NA|TRBJ2-7
TGTGCCAGCAGCCTAGCTCCTCCCGAGCAGTACTTC
CASSLAPPEQYF
>NA|TRBV4-2|NA|TRBJ2-7
TGTGCCAGCAGCTTACGAGCGGGCGAGCAGTACTTC
CASSLRAGEQYF
>NA|TRBV7-5|NA|TRBJ2-7
TGTGCCAGCAGCTTGGGACAGTACCTTCGTGAGCAGTACTTC
CASSLGQYLREQYF
>NA|TRBV29-1|NA|TRBJ1-1
TGCAGCGATCTCATGAACACTGAAGCTTTCTTT
CSDLMNTEAFF
>once|TRBV21-1|NA|TRBJ1-4
TGTGCCAGCCAGGGGGGGGACAGCATACTAAAACTGTTTTTT
CASQGGDSILKLFF
>few|TRBV7-9|NA|TRBJ1-1
TGTGCCAGCAGCTTAGATACTGAAGCTTTCTTT
CASSLDTEAFF
>NA|TRBV9|NA|TRBJ2-3
TGTGCCAGCAGCCCCCACCCGTACGCCAACACAGATACGCAGTATTTT
CASSPHPYANTDTQYF
>NA|TRBV7-2|NA|TRBJ1-3
TGTGCCAGCAGCCCCCCCTCGGCCGGGACAGGAAACACCATATATTTT
CASSPPSAGTGNTIYF
>NA|TRBV4-3|TRBD1|TRBJ1-2
TGCGCCAGCAGCCAAGTTTGGCAGGGGGTCTATGGCTACACCTTC
CASSQVWQGVYGYTF
>NA|TRBV7-2|NA|TRBJ1-5
TGTGCCAGCAGCCCCGAGGGCTATAGCAATCAGCCCCAGCATTTT
CASSPEGYSNQPQHF
>few|TRBV7-9|NA|TRBJ2-1
TGTGCCAGCAGCTTAGGGTACAATGAGCAGTTCTTC
CASSLGYNEQFF
>few|TRBV4-3|NA|TRBJ2-7
TGCGCCAGCAGCCAACAGAACACTGGCTCCTACGAGCAGTACTTC
CASSQQNTGSYEQYF
>NA|TRBV30|NA|TRBJ2-1
TGTGCCTGGACGGGGGACTCCTACAATGAGCAGTTCTTC
CAWTGDSYNEQFF
>once|TRBV5-6|TRBD1|TRBJ2-2
TGTGCCAGCAGCTTGTTAGGAGCCGGGACAGCGAACACCGGGGAGCTGTTTTTT
CASSLLGAGTANTGELFF
>once|TRBV6-5|NA|TRBJ2-1
TGTGCCAGCAGTTACTGGGGTCATGAGCAGTTCTTC
CASSYWGHEQFF
>NA|TRBV4-1|NA|TRBJ2-7
TGCGCCAGCAGCCAAGATCGCATCGGGAGTCTCGTCTACGAGCAGTACTTC
CASSQDRIGSLVYEQYF
>NA|TRBV5-5|NA|TRBJ2-2
TGTGCCAGCAGCCCCCAAGGGAGGACCGGGGAGCTGTTTTTT
CASSPQGRTGELFF
>NA|TRBV7-2|TRBD2|TRBJ2-1
TGTGCCAGCAGCTTCAGAAGCGGGAGTTACAATGAGCAGTTCTTC
CASSFRSGSYNEQFF
>NA|TRBV6-5|TRBD1|TRBJ1-1
TGTGCCAGCAGTTGGGGGAACAGGGGGCCCACTGAAGCTTTCTTT
CASSWGNRGPTEAFF
>once|TRBV5-5|NA|TRBJ2-1
TGTGCCAGCAGGGCCTGGGACGGCGCCTACAATGAGCAGTTCTTC
CASRAWDGAYNEQFF
>NA|TRBV6-6|NA|TRBJ2-7
TGTGCCAGCAGTTCACTCGGGGTAGCGGCCTACGAGCAGTACTTC
CASSSLGVAAYEQYF
>few|TRBV27|NA|TRBJ2-5
TGTGCCAGCAGTGTGATTCCGGGATGGGGAGAGACCCAGTACTTC
CASSVIPGWGETQYF
>NA|TRBV7-2|NA|TRBJ1-4
TGTGCCAGCAGCTTAGTAGCCGGGGTCAAAAATGAAAAACTGTTTTTT
CASSLVAGVKNEKLFF